The 6 T cell receptor beta chains in this list originate from one sample, sequenced in a study of cytomegalovirus exposure and HLA in healthy donors listed by TCRdb under 2017. The library was built by means of the immunoSEQ multiplex PCR assay. For the multiplex PCR, a mixture combining 60 forward primers for TCR Vbeta segments and 13 reverse primers for TCR Jbeta segments was used. Sourced from immuneACCESS, this table was stored by TCRdb with only in-frame sequences that have V and J called. A share of the clones is absent; for the studies checked, an unresolved V gene accounts for under half, and the remainder has no known explanation. Here the sample has 100,000 or so clones; about 73% occur a single time. The ten top clones hold around 4.3% of the sample. The sequenced material came from PBMCs. The receptors were gathered from a woman aged 40 to 55 in good health and CMV-seropositive.

This clone was picked up a small number of times. The chain links TRBV13 to TRBJ1-2; TRBD1 is a possible D gene (5 bases). CDR3 length: 14 amino acids. Germline CDR1 is PRHDT and CDR2 is FYEKMQ (reference sequence). Trimming removed 5 bases from V and 7 bases from J, with 17 bases in between. CDR3 sequence reads: CASSVGGGGIGYTF. The CDR3 nucleotides read TGTGCCAGCAGCGTCGGGGGTGGGGGGATTGGCTACACCTTC.

The chain links TRBV30 to TRBJ2-1, with TRBD2 matching over 8 bases. This CDR3 is built from 16 residues. V dropped 1 base and J dropped 3; count of bases not matched to a gene: 8. Germline V gives CDR1 GTSNPN, CDR2 SVGIG (reference sequence). CDR3 coding DNA: TGTGCCTGGAGTGCCCAAACTAGCGGCTTCTACAATGAGCAGTTCTTC. It specifies CAWSAQTSGFYNEQFF.

This clone was detected once. The V gene is TRBV9, the J gene TRBJ2-3; maybe TRBD2 (5 bases). Trimming shortened V by 4 bases and J by 5 bases, and 11 bases separated the two germline ends. The CDR3 has 13 amino acids. In germline, CDR1 is SGDLS, CDR2 YYNGEE. This CDR3 is CASSPLAGDTQYF. In DNA form, the CDR3 reads TGTGCCAGCAGCCCTCTAGCAGGAGATACGCAGTATTTT.

The chain has TRBV29-1 and TRBJ1-2; 7 nucleotides align to TRBD1. V shed 4 bases, J shed 5 bases, and the junction held 13 bases outside the gene matches. The CDR3 sequence is 15 residues long. From germline, CDR1 is SQVTM and CDR2 ANQGSEA. CDR3 region: CSVVIQGRGTYGYTF. Here the CDR3 DNA reads TGCAGCGTTGTAATTCAGGGCAGGGGGACATATGGCTACACCTTC.

The rearrangement joins TRBV5-4 to TRBJ2-3, with D uncertain. The ends were cut back, 2 bases at V and 2 bases at J, with 6 bases in the middle. Germline V CDR1 and CDR2: SGHNT, YYREEE (reference sequence). CDR3 size: 13 residues. The CDR3 spells CASSFSHTDTQYF. In DNA form, the CDR3 reads TGTGCCAGCAGCTTTTCACACACAGATACGCAGTATTTT.

The rearrangement uses TRBV27 and TRBJ2-7; TRBD2 aligns across 8 bases. Trimming at V came to 5 bases and at J to 0 bases, leaving 12 bases not matched to a gene. CDR1 MNHEY and CDR2 SMNVEV come from the germline V gene (reference sequence). CDR3 size: 17 residues. The CDR3 coding sequence is TGTGCCAGCAGTCCTACGGGGGGGGGTTCGAGCTCCTACGAGCAGTACTTC. Protein product: CASSPTGGGSSSYEQYF.